These 22 T cell receptor beta chains were all obtained from the same sample, sequenced in a study of T cells expressing NK-cell markers. Each CDR3 protein gets one entry in TCRdb, which reprocessed the 5' RACE reads and gives no DNA. The table for this sample gives 150,000 or so distinct CDR3 sequences. The sample comprised blood T cells: a sorted CD56 or NKG2C T cell subset, CD4+ or CD8+ T cells, or bulk PBMC T cells (not recorded which). These receptors originate from a woman aged 18 to 75 in good health.

V usage is TRBV11-3 and J usage is TRBJ2-6. The CDR3 consists of 17 residues. The V gene's germline CDR1 is SGHNT and CDR2 YENEEA. The CDR3 sequence is CASSPNRSHSGANVLTF.

V and J are TRBV6-1 and TRBJ2-1; TCRdb names TRBD1, which stays unverified in the absence of DNA. This CDR3 region has 12 residues. Germline lookup yields CDR1 MNHNS and CDR2 SASEGT. This CDR3 reads CASSEGGYEQFF.

This chain uses TRBV5-1 with TRBJ1-4; TCRdb's D call of TRBD1 is untestable without DNA. This CDR3 has 15 residues. CDR1 is SGHRS and CDR2 is YFSETQ in the germline V gene. CDR3 loop: CASSLQQGHNEKLFF.

The chain has TRBV10-3 and TRBJ2-5; no DNA is available, so the TRBD1 call from TCRdb remains unchecked. Germline values: CDR1 ENHRY, CDR2 SYGVKD. CDR3 length equals 12 residues. CDR3 in amino acids: CALKGEGETQYF.

J is TRBJ2-2 and V is TRBV28; TCRdb's D call of TRBD1 is untestable without DNA. Germline V gene lookup returns CDR1 MDHEN and CDR2 SYDVKM. The CDR3 sequence is 14 residues long. The CDR3 reads CASSTHRGTGELFF.

The rearrangement joins TRBV5-6 to TRBJ2-1; the TCRdb call, TRBD1, lacks DNA for checking. Germline V CDR1 and CDR2: SGHDT, YYEEEE. The CDR3 is made up of 16 amino acids. The CDR3 sequence is CASRERDARSYNEQFF.

V gene TRBV20-1 combines with J gene TRBJ2-5; absent DNA, TCRdb's TRBD1 call cannot be checked. CDR1 DFQATT and CDR2 SNEGSKA come from the germline V gene (reference sequence). This CDR3 region has 15 residues. CDR3 sequence reads: CSARSRDPVLGTQYF.

The chain carries TRBV2 and TRBJ2-1; TCRdb names TRBD2, which stays unverified in the absence of DNA. CDR3 length equals 14 residues. Per germline, CDR1 SNHLY and CDR2 FYNNEI. The CDR3: CASIQRGGLREQFF.

The chain recombines TRBV28 with TRBJ2-1; without DNA, the TCRdb call of TRBD1 cannot be checked. In germline, CDR1 is MDHEN, CDR2 SYDVKM. This CDR3 contains 12 residues. CDR3: CAISGGYNEQFF.

The CDR3 here is CASSHGEVNSPLHF. The chain employs TRBV4-2 and TRBJ1-6. Germline V gene sequence: CDR1 LGHNA, CDR2 YNFKEQ. This CDR3 contains 14 residues.

The chain links TRBV5-1 to TRBJ1-1. The CDR3 is made up of 13 amino acids. The germline gives CDR1 SGHRS, CDR2 YFSETQ. Here the CDR3 reads CASSSLDSTEAFF.

The chain is built from TRBV5-1 and TRBJ1-5. The CDR3 spans 15 residues. The V gene's germline CDR1 is SGHRS and CDR2 YFSETQ. The CDR3 sequence is CASSEDPEPNQPQHF.

The rearrangement links TRBV6-1 to TRBJ2-1. The length of the CDR3 is 15 residues. Germline V gene lookup returns CDR1 MNHNS and CDR2 SASEGT. CDR3 region: CASSGGSASYNEQFF.

The chain joins TRBV29-1 to TRBJ2-3; the D call from TCRdb, TRBD1, cannot be confirmed without DNA. In germline, CDR1 is SQVTM, CDR2 ANQGSEA. The CDR3 contains 13 residues. CDR3: CSVDGKGADTQYF.

This rearrangement joins TRBV6-1 to TRBJ1-1. The CDR3 runs 13 residues. Germline loops: CDR1 MNHNS, CDR2 SASEGT. This CDR3 reads CASRRPVNTEAFF.

This chain joins TRBV20-1 and TRBJ2-7; TCRdb names TRBD2, which stays unverified in the absence of DNA. The CDR3 has 15 amino acids. From germline, CDR1 is DFQATT and CDR2 SNEGSKA (reference sequence). The CDR3 reads CSARQRRARSYEQYF.

The chain is built from TRBV7-9 and TRBJ2-7; lacking DNA, the TRBD2 call made by TCRdb goes unchecked. The CDR3 loop spans 16 amino acids. Germline V gives CDR1 SEHNR, CDR2 FQNEAQ (reference sequence). CDR3: CASSLRGSGFPYEQYF.

J is TRBJ1-4 and V is TRBV7-8; the D call of TRBD1 rests on TCRdb alone, since no DNA is present to check it. Germline-derived CDR1 and CDR2 are SGHVS and FQNEAQ. The CDR3 sequence is 14 residues long. CDR3 protein: CASSFNQGGEKLFF.

This rearrangement joins TRBV20-1 to TRBJ1-5; TCRdb's D call of TRBD1 is untestable without DNA. The CDR3 sequence is 16 residues long. Germline V gives CDR1 DFQATT, CDR2 SNEGSKA (reference sequence). CDR3 sequence: CSARRGARGSNQPQHF.

This chain uses TRBV11-2 with TRBJ2-1; absent DNA, TCRdb's TRBD2 call cannot be checked. Germline values: CDR1 SGHAT, CDR2 FQNNGV. The CDR3 is 15 residues long. CDR3: CASSSGVLAGEEQFF.

V is TRBV6-5 and J is TRBJ1-2; the D gene TCRdb calls, TRBD1, cannot be checked with no DNA. Germline-derived CDR1 and CDR2 are MNHEY and SVGAGI. This CDR3 is built from 14 residues. The CDR3 is CASSYSGQGGGYTF.

V and J are TRBV5-1 and TRBJ2-2; TCRdb designates TRBD2, a call that cannot be tested without DNA. The CDR3 length is 17 residues. Per germline, CDR1 SGHRS and CDR2 YFSETQ. The CDR3 spells CASSLGKAGMNTGELFF.